Each of the 16 T cell receptor beta chains below was sequenced from the same sample in a study of human T cells and chemical hapten exposure. Time point indicated: patch test 3, about 24 weeks after DPC sensitization. Treatment defined: therapeutic diphenylcyclopropenone sensitization with weekly scalp DPC. TCRdb itself ran the RACE reads through MiXCR, one entry per CDR3 protein. The table has tens of thousands of distinct CDR3 sequences, approximately 13% seen once. Sample: whole blood, taken in connection with sensitization to the hapten diphenylcyclopropenone (DPC). The receptors originated from a woman in her 50s with alopecia areata. Some clones in this sample may be carry-over from other donors' samples.

The J gene is TRBJ1-6, the V gene TRBV30, with 9 bases lining up with TRBD1. Germline CDR1 is GTSNPN and CDR2 is SVGIG (reference sequence). V gave up 4 bases and J gave up 10 bases; unmatched junction bases: 5. CDR3 length equals 13 residues. The CDR3 DNA reads as TGTGCCTGGACTCCCACAGGGGGCTCACCCCTCCACTTT. Encoded protein: CAWTPTGGSPLHF. Looking up the rest from reference TRBV30 and TRBJ1-6 gives the full variable domain: SQTIHQWPATLVQPVGSPLSLECTVEGTSNPNLYWYRQAAGRGLQLLFYSVGIGQISSEVPQNLSASRPQDRQFILSSKKLLLSDSGFYLCAWTPTGGSPLHFGNGTRLTVT.

This clonotype was observed a handful of times. V and J are TRBV12-5 and TRBJ2-7; the D gene is possibly TRBD1 (6 bases). CDR3 length: 12 amino acids. Trimming pared 9 bases from V and 2 bases from J, leaving 11 bases between. Germline CDR1 is LGHNT and CDR2 is FRNRAP. The CDR3 is CARKQGTYEQYF. The CDR3 DNA reads TGTGCTAGAAAACAGGGCACCTACGAGCAGTACTTC.

The sample holds many counts of this clonotype. The J gene is TRBJ2-1, the V gene TRBV7-9, with 7 bases that match TRBD1. CDR1 and CDR2 (germline): SEHNR, FQNEAQ (reference sequence). The CDR3 is made up of 15 amino acids. The V gene end was trimmed by 3 bases and the J gene end by 4 bases; junction bases not matched to a gene: 6. This CDR3 is CASSFGDSLYNEQFF. The CDR3 DNA sequence: TGTGCCAGCAGCTTCGGGGACAGCCTTTACAATGAGCAGTTCTTC.

The chain carries TRBV20-1 and TRBJ2-2; 10 nucleotides align to TRBD2. CDR1 is DFQATT and CDR2 is SNEGSKA in the germline V gene (reference sequence). CDR3 length: 16 amino acids. Trimming took 5 bases from V and 0 from J; bases not matched to a gene: 6. The CDR3: CSAVRTSGPNTGELFF. The CDR3 coding sequence is TGCAGTGCTGTGCGGACTAGCGGCCCGAACACCGGGGAGCTGTTTTTT.

This clonotype was picked up a small number of times. This chain links TRBV5-1 with TRBJ2-1; D remains ambiguous. Between the trimmed V and J ends, which lost 5 bases and 2 bases, there was a span of 14 bases. The CDR3 sequence is 15 residues long. Germline V gene data show CDR1 as SGHRS and CDR2 as YFSETQ. The DNA of the CDR3 is TGCGCCAGCAGGCCGTCACAGTTGACCTACAATGAGCAGTTCTTC. Residues: CASRPSQLTYNEQFF.

This clonotype has at least ten counts. V and J are TRBV11-2 and TRBJ2-1, with 7 bases that match TRBD2. This CDR3 has 15 residues. Germline values: CDR1 SGHAT, CDR2 FQNNGV. V shed 5 bases, J shed 0 bases, and the junction held 4 bases outside the gene matches. The CDR3 here is CASSVSGISYNEQFF. The CDR3 nucleotides read TGTGCCAGCAGCGTCAGCGGGATCTCCTACAATGAGCAGTTCTTC.

The CDR3: CASSFTDDSGANVLTF. The CDR3 bases are TGTGCCAGCAGCTTTACAGACGACTCTGGGGCCAACGTCCTGACTTTC. The chain couples TRBV11-2 to TRBJ2-6; unclear D gene. This CDR3 is 16 amino acids long. Germline V lookup: CDR1 SGHAT, CDR2 FQNNGV. V lost 3 bases, J lost 0 bases, and 9 bases lay in between.

This chain links TRBV29-1 with TRBJ2-2; the D is unclear. The CDR3 totals 14 residues. Per the germline V gene, CDR1 is SQVTM and CDR2 is ANQGSEA. V was clipped by 0 bases and J by 7 bases, with 12 bases between them. The CDR3 DNA follows: TGCAGCGTTGAAGATCAAGTCCACGGCGGGGAGCTGTTTTTT. As protein: CSVEDQVHGGELFF.

This clonotype was recorded a few times. The chain combines TRBV30 with TRBJ2-1, with unresolved D. This CDR3 has 12 amino acids. Germline CDR1 reads GTSNPN; CDR2 reads SVGIG (reference sequence). V was clipped by 4 bases and J by 7 bases, with 11 bases between them. This CDR3 is CAWILSRNEQFF. CDR3 nucleotides: TGTGCCTGGATTTTATCTAGAAATGAGCAGTTCTTC.

The rearrangement uses TRBV2 and TRBJ1-5; 9 positions agree with TRBD1. The germline V gene has CDR1 SNHLY and CDR2 FYNNEI. The CDR3 covers 16 residues. Trimming at V came to 6 bases and at J to 1 base, leaving 7 bases not matched to a gene. Here the CDR3 DNA reads TGTGCCAGCAGCCCCAGGACAGGGGAGAGCAATCAGCCCCAGCATTTT. This encodes CASSPRTGESNQPQHF. Drawing the rest from reference TRBV2 and TRBJ1-5, the complete variable domain is EPEVTQTPSHQVTQMGQEVILRCVPISNHLYFYWYRQILGQKVEFLVSFYNNEISEKSEIFDDQFSVERPDGSNFTLKIRSTKLEDSAMYFCASSPRTGESNQPQHFGDGTRLSIL.

This clonotype was observed a handful of times. V is TRBV20-1 and J is TRBJ2-5; D is perhaps TRBD1 or TRBD2 (5 bases each). V was trimmed by 4 bases and J by 5 bases, leaving 11 bases between them. Per germline, CDR1 DFQATT and CDR2 SNEGSKA (reference sequence). The length of the CDR3 is 12 residues. The CDR3 here is CSAKGTTETQYF. As DNA, the CDR3 is TGCAGTGCTAAAGGGACCACGGAGACCCAGTACTTC.

This clonotype was seen at least ten times. The rearrangement joins TRBV6-5 to TRBJ1-3; D is undetermined. CDR1 and CDR2 (germline): MNHEY, SVGAGI. The CDR3 consists of 15 residues. Between the trimmed V and J ends, which lost 2 bases and 0 bases, there was a span of 8 bases. The CDR3 reads CASSYQPGSGNTIYF. The DNA of the CDR3 is TGTGCCAGCAGTTACCAGCCAGGCTCTGGAAACACCATATATTTT.

This clonotype was detected ten times or more. V usage is TRBV28 and J usage is TRBJ1-2; weak D call: TRBD1 (5 bases). V lost 8 bases to trimming and J lost 2 bases, with 9 bases between them. The CDR3 runs 12 residues. Germline values: CDR1 MDHEN, CDR2 SYDVKM. The chain's CDR3 is CASSGTNYGYTF. DNA for the CDR3: TGTGCCAGCTCCGGGACCAACTATGGCTACACCTTC.

In its sample, this clonotype was seen many times. The chain joins TRBV3-1 to TRBJ2-7, with TRBD2 matching over 8 bases. V shed 7 bases and J 2 bases; nucleotides not matched to a gene: 7. Germline CDR1 and CDR2: LGHDT and YNNKEL (reference sequence). The CDR3 has 14 amino acids. CDR3 DNA sequence: TGTGCCAGCACGGGGAGCGGGAGAGCCTACGAGCAGTACTTC. It yields the protein CASTGSGRAYEQYF.

V and J are TRBV10-1 and TRBJ2-7; D is ambiguous. The V end lost 3 bases, the J end lost 2 bases, and 8 bases lay between the germline ends. The germline CDR1 and CDR2 sequences are WNHNN and SYGVQD (reference sequence). The CDR3 is 13 amino acids. CDR3 in amino acids: CASSDGDTYEQYF. The DNA of the CDR3 is TGCGCCAGCAGTGACGGAGATACCTACGAGCAGTACTTC.

This clonotype has ten or more counts. The rearrangement uses TRBV10-3 and TRBJ2-3, with 11 nucleotides matching TRBD1. Germline CDR1 reads ENHRY; CDR2 reads SYGVKD. This CDR3 region has 17 residues. After removal of 2 bases from V and 4 bases from J, the junction contained 8 bases not matched to a gene. CDR3 sequence reads: CAISEPPGQGVSDTQYF. As DNA, the CDR3 is TGTGCCATCAGTGAGCCCCCGGGACAGGGGGTTTCAGATACGCAGTATTTT.